The 8 T cell receptor beta chains in this list originate from one sample, sequenced in a study of blood T cells in healthy people across ages. For the second PCR, which ran for about 7 to 11 cycles, a sample-barcoded 5' primer and a J-beta primer mix were used. MiXCR, run by TCRdb on the 5' RACE reads, gives a single entry per CDR3 protein. This sample has about 2 million distinct CDR3 sequences, with 40% to 55% found just once. Sequenced material: blood. The receptors were sampled from a woman aged 40 to 50 in good health.

The chain joins TRBV6-1 to TRBJ2-3; D is unclear. The CDR3 has 16 amino acids. V was shortened by 7 bases and J by 0 bases, with 17 bases between the two germline ends. Germline assignment: CDR1 MNHNS and CDR2 SASEGT. This chain's CDR3 is CASNIVLSASTDTQYF. The CDR3, as DNA: TGTGCCAGCAATATCGTCCTCTCTGCTAGCACAGATACGCAGTATTTT.

The gene calls are TRBV21-1 and TRBJ1-5; TRBD1, as called in the table, went unchecked against the DNA. TRBV21-1 is designated a pseudogene. The CDR3 is 16 residues long. CDR3 protein: CASSPGQGASGQPQHF. Here the CDR3 DNA reads TGTGCCAGCAGCCCCGGACAGGGAGCATCGGGTCAGCCCCAGCATTTT.

This chain uses TRBV6-2 or TRBV6-3 with TRBJ2-1; 7 bases line up with TRBD1. CDR3 size: 16 residues. V was clipped by 6 bases and J by 3 bases; unmatched bases: 11. Per the germline V gene, CDR1 is MNHEY and CDR2 is SVGEGT. CDR3 sequence reads: CASRPDRDLLYNEQFF. CDR3 bases: TGTGCCAGCAGGCCAGACAGGGACCTTCTCTACAATGAGCAGTTCTTC.

This clonotype was observed a few times. The chain combines TRBV20-1 with TRBJ1-4; 10 bases agree with TRBD1. V trimming: 2 bases; J trimming: 8 bases; junction bases outside the gene matches: 8. The germline V gene has CDR1 DFQATT and CDR2 SNEGSKA (reference sequence). This CDR3 has 15 amino acids. CDR3 residues: CSARKAEGQGEKLFF. The CDR3 DNA reads TGCAGTGCTAGAAAGGCTGAGGGACAGGGGGAAAAACTGTTTTTT.

V is TRBV10-3 and J is TRBJ2-1, with 11 bases that match TRBD2. Germline values: CDR1 ENHRY, CDR2 SYGVKD. The CDR3 runs 17 residues. V was clipped by 4 bases and J by 1 base; unmatched bases: 6. In DNA form, the CDR3 reads TGTGCCATCAGTGGGTCGACTAGCGGGACTTCCTACAATGAGCAGTTCTTC. Protein: CAISGSTSGTSYNEQFF.

The chain has TRBV12-3 or TRBV12-4 and TRBJ1-2; D is undetermined. The V end lost 1 base, the J end lost 3 bases, and 15 bases lay between the germline ends. CDR3 length: 16 residues. The DNA of the CDR3 is TGTGCCAGCAGTTTAGGACTGATCGATATAGACTATGGCTACACCTTC. Its protein product is CASSLGLIDIDYGYTF.

The J gene is TRBJ2-7, the V gene TRBV6-2 or TRBV6-3; D tentatively reads TRBD1 or TRBD2 (5 bases each). This CDR3 is 13 amino acids long. V was cut by 8 bases and J by 4 bases, with 15 bases left in between. The germline V gene encodes CDR1 MNHEY and CDR2 SVGEGT. CDR3 residues: CASSIRGRYEQYF. The CDR3 DNA is TGTGCCAGCTCGATCCGGGGCCGTTACGAGCAGTACTTC.

The V gene is TRBV19, the J gene TRBJ1-2; maybe TRBD1 (5 bases). This CDR3 is 15 amino acids long. V was pared by 5 bases and J by 4 bases, with 17 bases between. In germline, CDR1 is LNHDA, CDR2 SQIVND (reference sequence). The chain's CDR3 is CASSAESTGSYGYTF. In nucleotides, the CDR3 is TGTGCCAGTAGTGCAGAGTCCACAGGCTCCTATGGCTACACCTTC.